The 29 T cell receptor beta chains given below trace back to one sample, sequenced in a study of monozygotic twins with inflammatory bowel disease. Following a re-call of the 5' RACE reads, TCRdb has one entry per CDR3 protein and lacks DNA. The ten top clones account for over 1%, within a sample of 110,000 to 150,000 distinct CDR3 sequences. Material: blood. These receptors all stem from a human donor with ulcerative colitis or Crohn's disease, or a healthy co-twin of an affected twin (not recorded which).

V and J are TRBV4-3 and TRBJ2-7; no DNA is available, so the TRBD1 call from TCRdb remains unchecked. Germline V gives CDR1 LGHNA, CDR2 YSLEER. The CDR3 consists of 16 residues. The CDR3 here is CASSQDRRGSSYEQYF.

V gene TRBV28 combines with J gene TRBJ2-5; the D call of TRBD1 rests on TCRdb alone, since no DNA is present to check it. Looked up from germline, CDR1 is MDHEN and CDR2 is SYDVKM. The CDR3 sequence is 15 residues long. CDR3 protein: CASSPNLGPQETQYF.

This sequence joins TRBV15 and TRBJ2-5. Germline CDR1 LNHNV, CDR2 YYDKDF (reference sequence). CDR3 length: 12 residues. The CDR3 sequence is CATSRDQETQYF. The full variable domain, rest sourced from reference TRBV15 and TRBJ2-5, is DAMVIQNPRYQVTQFGKPVTLSCSQTLNHNVMYWYQQKSSQAPKLLFHYYDKDFNNEADTPDNFQSRRPNTSFCFLDIRSPGLGDTAMYLCATSRDQETQYFGPGTRLLVL.

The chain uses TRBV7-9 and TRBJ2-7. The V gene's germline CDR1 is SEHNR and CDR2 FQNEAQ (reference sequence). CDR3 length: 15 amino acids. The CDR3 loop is CASSLVDRSTYEQYF.

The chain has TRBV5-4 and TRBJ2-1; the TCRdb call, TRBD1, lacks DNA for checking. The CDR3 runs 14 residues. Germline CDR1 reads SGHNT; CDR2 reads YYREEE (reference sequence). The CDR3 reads CASSFGRGGNEQFF. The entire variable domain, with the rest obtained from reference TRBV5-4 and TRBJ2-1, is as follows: ETGVTQSPTHLIKTRGQQVTLRCSSQSGHNTVSWYQQALGQGPQFIFQYYREEENGRGNFPPRFSGLQFPNYSSELNVNALELDDSALYLCASSFGRGGNEQFFGPGTRLTVL.

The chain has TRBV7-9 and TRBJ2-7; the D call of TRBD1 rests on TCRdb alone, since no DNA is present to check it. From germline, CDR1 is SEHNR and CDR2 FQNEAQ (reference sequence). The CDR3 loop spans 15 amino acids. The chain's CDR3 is CASSPRTGGGYEQYF.

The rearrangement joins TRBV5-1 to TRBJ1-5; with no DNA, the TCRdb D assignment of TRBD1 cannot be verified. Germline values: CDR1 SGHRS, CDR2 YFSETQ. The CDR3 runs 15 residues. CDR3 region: CASSDGTGPGQPQHF.

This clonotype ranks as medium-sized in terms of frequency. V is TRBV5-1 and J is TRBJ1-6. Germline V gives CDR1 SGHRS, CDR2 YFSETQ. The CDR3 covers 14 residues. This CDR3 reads CASSLEEGYSPLHF.

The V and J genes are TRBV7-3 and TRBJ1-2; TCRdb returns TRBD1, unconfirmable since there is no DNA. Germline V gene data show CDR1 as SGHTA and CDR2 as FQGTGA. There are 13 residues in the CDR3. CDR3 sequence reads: CASSPTGGGGYTF.

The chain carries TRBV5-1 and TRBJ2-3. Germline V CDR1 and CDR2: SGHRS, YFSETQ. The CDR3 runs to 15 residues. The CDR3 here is CASSPASTSTDTQYF.

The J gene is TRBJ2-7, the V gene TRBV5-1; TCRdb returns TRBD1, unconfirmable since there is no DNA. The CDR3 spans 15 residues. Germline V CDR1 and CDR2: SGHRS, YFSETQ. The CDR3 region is CASSLQATLSYEQYF.

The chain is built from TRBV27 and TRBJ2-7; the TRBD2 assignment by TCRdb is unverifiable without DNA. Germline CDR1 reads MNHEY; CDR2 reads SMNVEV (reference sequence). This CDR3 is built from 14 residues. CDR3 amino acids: CASKLAGPAYEQYF.

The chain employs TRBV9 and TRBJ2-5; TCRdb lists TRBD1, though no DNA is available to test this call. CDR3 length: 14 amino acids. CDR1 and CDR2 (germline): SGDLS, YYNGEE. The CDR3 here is CASSVALGTETQYF.

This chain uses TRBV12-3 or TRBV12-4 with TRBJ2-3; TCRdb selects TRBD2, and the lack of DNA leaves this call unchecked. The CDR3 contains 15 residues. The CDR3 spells CASSLAGEFADTQYF.

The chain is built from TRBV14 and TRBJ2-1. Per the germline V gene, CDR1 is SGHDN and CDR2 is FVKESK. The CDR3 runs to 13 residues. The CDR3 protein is CASSQLAYNEQFF. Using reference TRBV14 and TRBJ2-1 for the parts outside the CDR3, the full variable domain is EAGVTQFPSHSVIEKGQTVTLRCDPISGHDNLYWYRRVMGKEIKFLLHFVKESKQDESGMPNNRFLAERTGGTYSTLKVQPAELEDSGVYFCASSQLAYNEQFFGPGTRLTVL.

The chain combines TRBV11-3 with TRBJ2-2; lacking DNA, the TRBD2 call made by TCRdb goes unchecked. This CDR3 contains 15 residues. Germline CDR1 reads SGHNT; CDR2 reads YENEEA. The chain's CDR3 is CASSFVTGVAGELFF.

CDR3 residues: CSARSGRGIGDTQYF. This sequence joins TRBV20-1 and TRBJ2-3; there is no DNA to check the TCRdb D call of TRBD1. Germline CDR1 DFQATT, CDR2 SNEGSKA (reference sequence). There are 15 residues in the CDR3.

The CDR3 loop is CSAQLGGLAYTGELFF. The chain joins TRBV20-1 to TRBJ2-2; checking the TCRdb D call of TRBD2 is not possible without DNA. The CDR3 has 16 amino acids. Germline V gene lookup returns CDR1 DFQATT and CDR2 SNEGSKA (reference sequence).

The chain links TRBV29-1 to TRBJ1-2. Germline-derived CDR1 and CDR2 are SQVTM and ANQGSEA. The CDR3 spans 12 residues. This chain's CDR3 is CSARTDNYGYTF.

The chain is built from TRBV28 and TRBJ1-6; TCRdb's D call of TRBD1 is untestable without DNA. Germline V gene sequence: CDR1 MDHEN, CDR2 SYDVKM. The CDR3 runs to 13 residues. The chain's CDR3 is CAARTDIASPLHF.

This chain's CDR3 is CASTGFTYEQYF. The rearrangement joins TRBV27 to TRBJ2-7. Germline V gene sequence: CDR1 MNHEY, CDR2 SMNVEV (reference sequence). The CDR3 is 12 residues long.

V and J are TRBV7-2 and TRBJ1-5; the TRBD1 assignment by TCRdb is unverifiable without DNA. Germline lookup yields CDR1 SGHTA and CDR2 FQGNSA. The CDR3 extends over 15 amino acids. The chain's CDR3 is CASTLTGDSNQPQHF.

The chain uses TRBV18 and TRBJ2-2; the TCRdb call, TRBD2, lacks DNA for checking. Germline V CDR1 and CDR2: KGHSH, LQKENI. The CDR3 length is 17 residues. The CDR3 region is CASSQRAERERTGELFF.

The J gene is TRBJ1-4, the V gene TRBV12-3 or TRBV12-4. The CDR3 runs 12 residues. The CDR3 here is CASSRTDEKLFF.

The CDR3 loop is CSARDPDRFDTGELFF. V and J are TRBV20-1 and TRBJ2-2; TCRdb picks TRBD1, but there is no DNA to check that call. CDR3 length equals 16 residues. The germline gives CDR1 DFQATT, CDR2 SNEGSKA (reference sequence).

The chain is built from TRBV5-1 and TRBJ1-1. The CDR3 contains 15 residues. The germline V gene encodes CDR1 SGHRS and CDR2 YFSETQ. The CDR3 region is CASSSGRIGDTEAFF.

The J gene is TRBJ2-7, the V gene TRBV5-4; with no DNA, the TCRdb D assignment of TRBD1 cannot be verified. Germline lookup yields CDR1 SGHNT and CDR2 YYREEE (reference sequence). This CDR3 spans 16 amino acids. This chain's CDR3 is CASSRTGTVSSYEQYF.

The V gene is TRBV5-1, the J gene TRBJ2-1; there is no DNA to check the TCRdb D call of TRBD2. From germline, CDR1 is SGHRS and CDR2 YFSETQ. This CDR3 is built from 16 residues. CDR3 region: CASSLEGLGLSSEQFF.

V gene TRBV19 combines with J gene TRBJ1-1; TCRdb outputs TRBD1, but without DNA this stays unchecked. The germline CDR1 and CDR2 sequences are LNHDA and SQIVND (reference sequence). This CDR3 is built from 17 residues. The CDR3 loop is CARSIFKGQGGNTEAFF.